A selection of T cell receptor beta chains follows, all from one sample in a study of post-analysis software for immune sequencing data. TCRdb used MiXCR to reprocess the PCR reads, holding one entry per CDR3 protein. The sample holds roughly 730,000 distinct CDR3 sequences; 25% to 30% are singletons and the top ten take roughly 0.57%. The sequenced material came from blood. The receptors stem from a girl under 18 with multiple sclerosis. CDR3s leave out the opening cysteine and the closing phenylalanine or tryptophan. A D gene is named only where the DNA matches it firmly. A clone size is listed for some rows: how often the clone was seen (once, few, many), or a class if it is expanded.

v_gene,j_gene,abundance,d_gene,CDR3aa
TRBV12-5,TRBJ1-2,.,TRBD1,ASGLGRQGTSYGYT
TRBV6-2/TRBV6-3,TRBJ2-1,.,TRBD2,ASSYPGLAGRRGFYNEQF
TRBV4-2,TRBJ2-1,.,TRBD2,ASSQELAGVNEQF
TRBV5-1,TRBJ2-5,few,.,ASSLYSSSQETQY
TRBV7-2,TRBJ1-5,.,.,ASSSTHSQPQH
TRBV6-5,TRBJ2-2,.,TRBD2,ASSFRLAGGNTGELF
TRBV12-3/TRBV12-4,TRBJ1-5,few,TRBD1,ASSATGTSGDQPQH
TRBV12-3/TRBV12-4,TRBJ1-2,medium-sized,TRBD1,ASSRTGNYGYT
TRBV5-1,TRBJ2-1,.,.,ASSLAGANSYNEQF
TRBV3-1,TRBJ1-1,.,.,ASISAGLHEAF
TRBV7-2,TRBJ2-2,once,.,ASSLGGPLTGELF
TRBV28,TRBJ2-1,.,.,ASRDPPTVYNEQF
TRBV11-2,TRBJ2-1,once,TRBD2,ASSLVVLAGKNEQF
TRBV3-1,TRBJ2-1,.,.,ASSQESRQGYNEQF
TRBV5-1,TRBJ2-1,.,TRBD2,ASSFNSGSDFNEQF
TRBV7-2,TRBJ1-1,.,.,ASSLALSWDTEAF
TRBV29-1,TRBJ2-1,.,TRBD2,SVEDAGRGGQF
TRBV29-1,TRBJ2-3,many,TRBD1,SAGTEGPDTQY
TRBV10-3,TRBJ1-6,.,TRBD1,AIRGTGENSPLH
TRBV24-1,TRBJ1-5,few,.,ATSDPRTFQPQH
TRBV24-1,TRBJ2-1,.,.,ATSDGSRPYNEQF
TRBV7-6,TRBJ1-4,.,.,ASSLNEGSWEKLF
TRBV15,TRBJ1-2,.,TRBD1,ATSRTRQRGGQGNGYT
TRBV28,TRBJ1-1,few,TRBD1,ASSRDRGPEAF
TRBV18,TRBJ2-1,few,.,ASSPPVTDNEQF
TRBV7-9,TRBJ2-7,few,.,ASSLTTSSDEQY
TRBV15,TRBJ2-7,.,TRBD1,ATSRDDRVGSYEQY
TRBV20-1,TRBJ1-2,.,.,SATRQIYT
TRBV15,TRBJ2-7,many,.,ATSRDLGGSYEQY